The clone carrying this T cell receptor (beta chain) was seen repeatedly, ten times or more. This CDR3 contains 14 residues. The germline V gene has CDR1 SGHRS and CDR2 YFSETQ. V gave up 0 bases and J gave up 6 bases; unmatched junction bases: 2. Construction of the TCRbeta library involved unique molecular identifiers. TCRdb re-called the PCR reads with MiXCR, one entry per CDR3 protein. The repertoire consists of over 300,000 distinct CDR3 sequences, with over 9% occurring once and the leading ten covering under 3%. This entry is derived from a study of T-cell reconstitution after alpha-beta-depleted transplantation in children.

This chain joins TRBV5-1 and TRBJ1-1; 10 nucleotides agree with TRBD1. The sequence derives from a human donor who donated a stem cell graft to a child with acute lymphoblastic leukemia. The material sequenced was PBMCs from the stem cell graft donor, taken from the stem cell graft. CDR3 sequence: CASSLGQGAAEAFF. CDR3 DNA sequence: TGCGCCAGCAGCTTGGGACAGGGGGCCGCTGAAGCTTTCTTT.